Given below is one T cell receptor (beta chain) in context. MiXCR was run by TCRdb on the PCR reads, yielding one entry per CDR3 protein. Of approximately 12,000 distinct CDR3 sequences listed, around 58% were seen once; the top ten hold 35%. These data originate in a study of tumor-infiltrating lymphocytes in oesophageal squamous cell carcinoma. Germline CDR1 reads KGHSH; CDR2 reads LQKENI. CDR3 length equals 14 residues. Trimming at V came to 1 base and at J to 6 bases, leaving 2 bases not matched to a gene. The specimen was esophageal tumor tissue. V and J are TRBV18 and TRBJ2-1, with TRBD1 matching 8 bases. This TCR was recovered from a male donor with esophageal squamous cell carcinoma. CDR3 loop: CASSPLQGGNEQFF. The DNA for the CDR3 is TGTGCCAGCTCACCACTACAGGGGGGCAATGAGCAGTTCTTC.